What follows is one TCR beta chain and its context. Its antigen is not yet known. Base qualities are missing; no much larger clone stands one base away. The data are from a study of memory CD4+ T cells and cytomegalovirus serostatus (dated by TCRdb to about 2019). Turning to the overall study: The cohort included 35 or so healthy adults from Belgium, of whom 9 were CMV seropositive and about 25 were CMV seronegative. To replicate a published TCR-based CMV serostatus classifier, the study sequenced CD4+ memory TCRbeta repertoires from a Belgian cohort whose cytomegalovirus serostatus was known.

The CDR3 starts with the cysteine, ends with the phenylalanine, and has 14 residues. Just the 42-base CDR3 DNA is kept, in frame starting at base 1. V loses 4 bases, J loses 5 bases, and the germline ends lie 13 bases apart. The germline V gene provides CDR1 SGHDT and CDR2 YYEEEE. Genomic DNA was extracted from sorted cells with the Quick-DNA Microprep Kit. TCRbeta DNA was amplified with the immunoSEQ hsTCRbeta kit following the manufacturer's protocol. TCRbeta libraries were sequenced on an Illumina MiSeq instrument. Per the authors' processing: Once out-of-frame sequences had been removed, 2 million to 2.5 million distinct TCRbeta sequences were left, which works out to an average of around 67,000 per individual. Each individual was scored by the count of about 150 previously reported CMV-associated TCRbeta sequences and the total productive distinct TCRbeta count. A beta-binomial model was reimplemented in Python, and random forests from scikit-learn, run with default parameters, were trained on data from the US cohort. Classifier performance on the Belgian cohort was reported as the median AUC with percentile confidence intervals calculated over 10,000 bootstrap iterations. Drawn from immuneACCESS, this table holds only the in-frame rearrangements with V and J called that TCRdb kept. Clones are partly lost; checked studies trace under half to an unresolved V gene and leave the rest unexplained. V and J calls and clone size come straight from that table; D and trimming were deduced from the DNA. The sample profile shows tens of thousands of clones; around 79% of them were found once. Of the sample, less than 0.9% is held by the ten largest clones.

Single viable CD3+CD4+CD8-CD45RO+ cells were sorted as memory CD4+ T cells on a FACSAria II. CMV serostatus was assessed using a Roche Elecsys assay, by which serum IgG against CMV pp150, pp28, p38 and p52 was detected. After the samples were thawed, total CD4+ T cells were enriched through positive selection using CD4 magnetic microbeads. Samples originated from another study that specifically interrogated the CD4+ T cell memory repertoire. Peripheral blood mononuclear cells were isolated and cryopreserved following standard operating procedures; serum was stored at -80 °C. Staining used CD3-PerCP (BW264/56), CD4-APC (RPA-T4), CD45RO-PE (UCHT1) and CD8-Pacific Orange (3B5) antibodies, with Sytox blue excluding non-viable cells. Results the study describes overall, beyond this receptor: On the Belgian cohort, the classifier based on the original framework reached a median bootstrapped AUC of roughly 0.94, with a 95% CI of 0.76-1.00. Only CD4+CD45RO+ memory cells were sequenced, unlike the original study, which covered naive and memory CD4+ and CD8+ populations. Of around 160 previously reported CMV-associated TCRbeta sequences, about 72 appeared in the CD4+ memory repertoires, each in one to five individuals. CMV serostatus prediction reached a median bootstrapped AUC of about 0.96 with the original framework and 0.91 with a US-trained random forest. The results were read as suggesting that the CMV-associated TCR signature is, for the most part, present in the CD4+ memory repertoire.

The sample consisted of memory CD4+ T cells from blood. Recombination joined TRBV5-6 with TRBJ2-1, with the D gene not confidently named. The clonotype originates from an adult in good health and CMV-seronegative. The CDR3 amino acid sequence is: CASSLRHPDNEQFF. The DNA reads TGTGCCAGCAGCCTCAGACATCCGGACAATGAGCAGTTCTTC.